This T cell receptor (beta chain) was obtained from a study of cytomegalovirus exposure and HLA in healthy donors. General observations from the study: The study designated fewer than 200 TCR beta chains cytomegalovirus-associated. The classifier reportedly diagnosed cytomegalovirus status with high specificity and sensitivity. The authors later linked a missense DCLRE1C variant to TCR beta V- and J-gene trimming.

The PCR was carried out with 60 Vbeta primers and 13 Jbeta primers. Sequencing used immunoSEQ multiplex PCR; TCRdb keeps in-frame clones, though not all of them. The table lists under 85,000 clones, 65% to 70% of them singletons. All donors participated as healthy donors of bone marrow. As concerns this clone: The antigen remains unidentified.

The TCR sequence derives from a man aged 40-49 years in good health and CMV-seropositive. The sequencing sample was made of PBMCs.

The chain's CDR3 is CASSPGNMREQYF. The CDR3 region has the DNA TGTGCCAGCTCACCAGGCAATATGCGGGAGCAGTACTTC. J is TRBJ2-7 and V is TRBV18; unclear D gene. V gave up 2 bases and J gave up 7 bases, with 12 bases separating them. The CDR3 extends over 13 amino acids. Germline loops: CDR1 KGHSH, CDR2 LQKENI.